One T cell receptor beta chain is described in this entry. Method: immunoSEQ multiplex PCR; TCRdb's copy keeps in-frame clones and lacks some. This sample carries about 170,000 clones, around four fifths of them seen once, and the ten largest clones take roughly 8.4%. The CDR3 covers 16 residues. The V gene's germline CDR1 is SGDLS and CDR2 YYNGEE. The junction had 5 bases not matched to a gene; V was cut back by 2 bases and J by 0 bases. The sample comes from a study of blood T cell repertoires in COVID-19. Overall study context: Samples of COVID-19 (acute and convalescent) were obtained from the United States, Italy and Spain. PBMCs, B-cell-depleted T cells, or T cells were the source of the cDNA or gDNA that made up the material.

Seattle participants joined during active infection and were tracked over time. The sequenced sample consisted of peripheral blood. This chain uses TRBV9 with TRBJ2-1; 7 positions match TRBD1. The sequence was collected from a woman at least 80 years old with COVID-19, enrolled during active disease. CDR3: CASSVHRDSSYNEQFF. The CDR3 nucleotides are TGTGCCAGCAGCGTGCACCGGGACAGCTCCTACAATGAGCAGTTCTTC.